A selection of T cell receptor beta chains follows, all from one sample in a study of blood T cell repertoires in COVID-19. The repertoire was sequenced with immunoSEQ multiplex PCR; TCRdb's copy has only in-frame clones and lacks some. The sample carries some 190,000 clones, 70% to 85% recorded once. Sequenced input: peripheral blood. The origin of the receptors is a woman of 80 years or more with COVID-19, enrolled during active disease. Each CDR3 is given with its conserved first and last residue. The size field is filled for only some rows; it gives once, few, many or a size class.

v_gene	abundance	j_gene	CDR3aa
TRBV6-1	-	TRBJ1-1	CASSDRVTEAFF
TRBV6-5	-	TRBJ2-7	CARSRGHSYEQYF
TRBV15	-	TRBJ2-5	CATSRDQLAGDKTQYF
TRBV7-2	few	TRBJ2-7	CASSTTHRPSSYEQYF
TRBV5-1	-	TRBJ2-7	CASSSNRAYEQYF
TRBV9	-	TRBJ2-1	CASSVASGNEQFF
TRBV10-3	-	TRBJ1-1	CAITQGPNTEAFF
TRBV11-2	-	TRBJ1-1	CASSLVRRGEAFF
TRBV11-2	-	TRBJ2-1	CASSSSRGLNEQFF
TRBV11-2	-	TRBJ2-6	CASTSVFNPGANVLTF
TRBV19	-	TRBJ1-5	CASEQGARSQHQPQHF
TRBV9	-	TRBJ2-1	CASSVSINEQFF
TRBV5-6	-	TRBJ1-6	CASSSPREVATLHF
TRBV5-6	-	TRBJ1-5	CASSRSAGGRPQHF
TRBV19	few	TRBJ1-1	CASTSNKRTEAFF
TRBV5-1	-	TRBJ2-2	CASSLVPVAGGNTGELFF
TRBV9	-	TRBJ1-6	CASSPGNNSPLHF
TRBV2	-	TRBJ1-3	CARQQVPLSGNTIYF
TRBV27	few	TRBJ2-4	CASSLGGTGSNIQYF
TRBV9	-	TRBJ1-3	CASSAEPSSGNTIYF
TRBV4-1	-	TRBJ2-3	CASSVPGLAGADTQYF
TRBV2	-	TRBJ2-7	CASNYRTGSSYEQYF
TRBV9	-	TRBJ2-2	CASSAPGTSGRSGELFF
TRBV5-6	-	TRBJ1-1	CASSLSGIEAFF
TRBV6-5	-	TRBJ2-7	CASSYGGTYEQYF
TRBV27	-	TRBJ1-2	CASRSVGGYTF
TRBV5-1	-	TRBJ2-7	CASSLLAGVTYEQYF
TRBV5-6	-	TRBJ1-2	CASRDTGGGIGYTF
TRBV2	once	TRBJ2-2	CASSAEDSGDTGELFF
TRBV7-3	-	TRBJ2-5	CASSLGLAGDQETQYF
TRBV2	-	TRBJ2-5	CASRYGTYKETQYF
TRBV29-1	-	TRBJ2-5	CSVKGASETQYF
TRBV5-1	-	TRBJ2-2	CASSSRTGGVGELFF
TRBV7-8	-	TRBJ1-5	CASSLEGRGQPQHF
TRBV18	-	TRBJ1-1	CASSPREGVVEAFF
TRBV7-6	-	TRBJ1-1	CASSPSLNTEAFF
TRBV18	-	TRBJ1-1	CASSPRGGRTEAFF
TRBV9	-	TRBJ1-6	CASSGDGRGSPLHF
TRBV29-1	few	TRBJ1-2	CSVVGEVGYTF
TRBV3-1/TRBV3-2	once	TRBJ2-1	CASSYLRDNEQFF
TRBV24-1	-	TRBJ2-3	CATEGDLGDTQYF
TRBV7-9	-	TRBJ2-2	CATDRGGLNTGELFF
TRBV5-1	-	TRBJ1-1	CASSLGMNTEAFF
TRBV10-1	-	TRBJ1-1	CASSRKPNTEAFF
TRBV6-5	-	TRBJ1-1	CASISGGADTEAFF
TRBV15	-	TRBJ2-5	CATSRDGGRGQTQYF
TRBV9	-	TRBJ2-7	CASSRTSGGYEQYF
TRBV5-1	-	TRBJ2-7	CASSLVAGGPYEQYF
TRBV5-1	few	TRBJ2-2	CASSSTGTGGTGELFF
TRBV3-1/TRBV3-2	-	TRBJ2-1	CASSQLSGSTYNEQFF
TRBV20-1	-	TRBJ1-2	CSASGTGGHGYTF
TRBV5-1	-	TRBJ2-6	CASSPGGGPRSGANVLTF
TRBV10-3	-	TRBJ1-4	CAISRSGQGFEKLFF
TRBV18	-	TRBJ1-1	CASSPSAGFTEAFF
TRBV10-3	-	TRBJ2-5	CAISEWGEGDQYF
TRBV5-1	-	TRBJ2-3	CASSLANRAGDTQYF
TRBV19	-	TRBJ2-7	CASSPLVSSYEQYF